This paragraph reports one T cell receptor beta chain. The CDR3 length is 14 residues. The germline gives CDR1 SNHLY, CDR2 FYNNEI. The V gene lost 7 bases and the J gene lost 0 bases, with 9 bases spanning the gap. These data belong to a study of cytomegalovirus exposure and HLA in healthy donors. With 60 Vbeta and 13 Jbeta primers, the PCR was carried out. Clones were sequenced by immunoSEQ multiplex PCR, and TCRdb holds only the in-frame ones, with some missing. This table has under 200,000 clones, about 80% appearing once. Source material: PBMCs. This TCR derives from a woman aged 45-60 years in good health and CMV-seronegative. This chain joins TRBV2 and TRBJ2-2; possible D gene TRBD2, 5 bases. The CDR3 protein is CASKGDTNTGELFF. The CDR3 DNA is TGTGCCAGCAAGGGAGATACGAACACCGGGGAGCTGTTTTTT.